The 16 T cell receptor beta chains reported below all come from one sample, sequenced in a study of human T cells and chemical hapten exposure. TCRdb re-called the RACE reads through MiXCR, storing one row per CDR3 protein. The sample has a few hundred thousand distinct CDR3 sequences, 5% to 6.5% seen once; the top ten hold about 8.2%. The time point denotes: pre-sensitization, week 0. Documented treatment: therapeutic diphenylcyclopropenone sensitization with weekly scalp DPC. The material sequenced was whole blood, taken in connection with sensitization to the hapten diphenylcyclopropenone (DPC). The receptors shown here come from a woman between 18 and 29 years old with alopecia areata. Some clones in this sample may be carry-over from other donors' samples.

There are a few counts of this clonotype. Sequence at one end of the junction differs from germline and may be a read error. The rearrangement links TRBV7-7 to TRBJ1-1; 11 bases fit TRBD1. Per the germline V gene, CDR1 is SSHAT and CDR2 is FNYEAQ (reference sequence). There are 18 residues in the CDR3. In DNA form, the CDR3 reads TGTGCTAGCAGCTTAGTGGCCCGGACAGGGGGCCCCAACACTGAAGCTTTCTTT. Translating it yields CASSLVARTGGPNTEAFF.

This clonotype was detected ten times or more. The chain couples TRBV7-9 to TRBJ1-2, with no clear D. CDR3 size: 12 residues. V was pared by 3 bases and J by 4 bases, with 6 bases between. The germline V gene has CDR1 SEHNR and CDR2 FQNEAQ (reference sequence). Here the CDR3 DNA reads TGTGCCAGCAGCTTTGACGGCTATGGCTACACCTTC. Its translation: CASSFDGYGYTF. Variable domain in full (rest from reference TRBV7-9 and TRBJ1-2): DTGVSQNPRHKITKRGQNVTFRCDPISEHNRLYWYRQTLGQGPEFLTYFQNEAQLEKSRLLSDRFSAERPKGSFSTLEIQRTEQGDSAMYLCASSFDGYGYTFGSGTRLTVV.

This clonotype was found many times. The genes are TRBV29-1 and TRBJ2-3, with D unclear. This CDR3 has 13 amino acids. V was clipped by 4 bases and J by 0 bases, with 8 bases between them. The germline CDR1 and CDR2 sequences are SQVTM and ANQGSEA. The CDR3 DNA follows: TGCAGCGTTGTAGCTGGAAGCACAGATACGCAGTATTTT. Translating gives CSVVAGSTDTQYF.

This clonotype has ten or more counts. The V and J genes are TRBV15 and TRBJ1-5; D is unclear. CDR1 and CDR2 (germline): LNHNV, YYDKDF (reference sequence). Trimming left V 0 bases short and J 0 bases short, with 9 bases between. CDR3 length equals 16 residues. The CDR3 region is CATSRDRVYSNQPQHF. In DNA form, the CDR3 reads TGTGCCACCAGCAGAGATCGGGTTTATAGCAATCAGCCCCAGCATTTT. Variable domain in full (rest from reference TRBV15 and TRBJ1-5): DAMVIQNPRYQVTQFGKPVTLSCSQTLNHNVMYWYQQKSSQAPKLLFHYYDKDFNNEADTPDNFQSRRPNTSFCFLDIRSPGLGDTAMYLCATSRDRVYSNQPQHFGDGTRLSIL.

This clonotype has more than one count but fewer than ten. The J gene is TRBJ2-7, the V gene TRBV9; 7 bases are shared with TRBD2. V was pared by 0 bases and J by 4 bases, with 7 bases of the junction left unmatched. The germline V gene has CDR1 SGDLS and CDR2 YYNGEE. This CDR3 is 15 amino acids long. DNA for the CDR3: TGTGCCAGCAGCGTAGCTACGGGGGGTATATACGAGCAGTACTTC. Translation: CASSVATGGIYEQYF. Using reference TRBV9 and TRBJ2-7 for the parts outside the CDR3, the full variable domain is DSGVTQTPKHLITATGQRVTLRCSPRSGDLSVYWYQQSLDQGLQFLIQYYNGEERAKGNILERFSAQQFPDLHSELNLSSLELGDSALYFCASSVATGGIYEQYFGPGTRLTVT.

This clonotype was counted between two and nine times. The DNA of the CDR3 is TGTGCCAGCAGTTACTCGATGGTCGGCTCTGGAAACACCATATATTTT. It specifies CASSYSMVGSGNTIYF. The chain recombines TRBV6-2 or TRBV6-3 with TRBJ1-3; no reliable D call. Per germline, CDR1 MNHEY and CDR2 SVGEGT. V lost 0 bases, J lost 0 bases, and 9 bases lay in between. The CDR3 totals 16 residues.

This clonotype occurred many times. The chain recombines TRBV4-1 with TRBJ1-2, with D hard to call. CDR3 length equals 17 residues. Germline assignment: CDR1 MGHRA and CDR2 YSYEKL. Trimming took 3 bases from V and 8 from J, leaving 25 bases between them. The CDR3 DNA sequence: TGCGCCAGCAGCCAGAATGACGACATTATAAGTCTGCGGGGCTACACCTTC. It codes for CASSQNDDIISLRGYTF.

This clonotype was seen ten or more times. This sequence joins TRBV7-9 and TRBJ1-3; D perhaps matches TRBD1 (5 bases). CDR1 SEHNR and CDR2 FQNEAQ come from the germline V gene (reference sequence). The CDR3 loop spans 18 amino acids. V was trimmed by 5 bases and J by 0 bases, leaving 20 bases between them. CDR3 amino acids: CASSPPAGGPTSGNTIYF. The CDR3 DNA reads TGTGCCAGCAGCCCACCCGCCGGGGGACCCACCTCTGGAAACACCATATATTTT.

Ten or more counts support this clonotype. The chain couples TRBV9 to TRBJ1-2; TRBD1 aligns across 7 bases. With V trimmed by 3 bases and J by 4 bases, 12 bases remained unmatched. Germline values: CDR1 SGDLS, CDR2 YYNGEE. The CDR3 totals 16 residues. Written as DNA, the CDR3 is TGTGCCAGCAGCGCCGTCGGGACAGCGAGGTCCTATGGCTACACCTTC. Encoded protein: CASSAVGTARSYGYTF.

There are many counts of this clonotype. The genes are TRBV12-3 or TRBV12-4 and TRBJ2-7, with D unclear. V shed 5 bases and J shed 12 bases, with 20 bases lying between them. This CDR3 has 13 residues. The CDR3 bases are TGTGCCAGCAGTCGCCATAGTCCTCCGAGTGTGTACTTC. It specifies CASSRHSPPSVYF.

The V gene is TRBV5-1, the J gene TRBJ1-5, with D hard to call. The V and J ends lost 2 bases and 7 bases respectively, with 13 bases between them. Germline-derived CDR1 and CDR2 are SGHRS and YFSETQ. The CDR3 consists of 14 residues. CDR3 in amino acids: CASSFQGPGQPQHF. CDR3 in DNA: TGCGCCAGCAGCTTTCAAGGGCCCGGGCAGCCCCAGCATTTT.

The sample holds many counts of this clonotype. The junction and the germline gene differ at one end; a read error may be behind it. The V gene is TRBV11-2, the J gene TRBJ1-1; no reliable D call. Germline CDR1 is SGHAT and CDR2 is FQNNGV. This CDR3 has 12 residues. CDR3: CASSLDLTNPHF. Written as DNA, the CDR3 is TGTGCCAGCAGCTTAGATCTGACTAACCCCCACTTT. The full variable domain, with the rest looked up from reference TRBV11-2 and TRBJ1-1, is EAGVAQSPRYKIIEKRQSVAFWCNPISGHATLYWYQQILGQGPKLLIQFQNNGVVDDSQLPKDRFSAERLKGVDSTLKIQPAKLEDSAVYLCASSLDLTNPHFGQGTRLTVV.

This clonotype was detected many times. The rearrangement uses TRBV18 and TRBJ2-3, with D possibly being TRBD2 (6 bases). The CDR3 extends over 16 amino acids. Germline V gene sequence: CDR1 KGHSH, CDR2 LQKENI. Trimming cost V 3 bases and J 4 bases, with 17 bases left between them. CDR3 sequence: CASSPRGDPLSDTQYF. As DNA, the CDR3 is TGTGCCAGCTCACCCCGCGGGGATCCTCTGTCAGATACGCAGTATTTT.

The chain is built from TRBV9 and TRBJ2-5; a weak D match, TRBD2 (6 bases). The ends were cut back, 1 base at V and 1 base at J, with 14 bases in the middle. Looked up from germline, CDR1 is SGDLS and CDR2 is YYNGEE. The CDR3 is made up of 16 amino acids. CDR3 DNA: TGTGCCAGCAGCGTATGGGGGGTGAGATTCCAAGAGACCCAGTACTTC. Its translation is CASSVWGVRFQETQYF.

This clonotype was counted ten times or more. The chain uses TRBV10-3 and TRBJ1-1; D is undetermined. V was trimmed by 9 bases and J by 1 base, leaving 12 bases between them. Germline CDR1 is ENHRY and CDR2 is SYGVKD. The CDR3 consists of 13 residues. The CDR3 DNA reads TGTGCCATTACCCCGTGGCAGAACACTGAAGCTTTCTTT. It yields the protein CAITPWQNTEAFF.

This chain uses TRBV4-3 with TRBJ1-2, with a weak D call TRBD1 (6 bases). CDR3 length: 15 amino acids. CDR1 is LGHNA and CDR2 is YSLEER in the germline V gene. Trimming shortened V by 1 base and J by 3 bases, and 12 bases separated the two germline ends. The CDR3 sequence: CASSQAEDRYYGYTF. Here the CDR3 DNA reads TGCGCCAGCAGCCAAGCCGAGGACAGATACTATGGCTACACCTTC.